This passage covers 5 T cell receptor beta chains from one sample sequenced in a study of CD8 T cells in Susac syndrome. After extraction with the RNeasy kit, about 0.45 to 1 ug of the RNA was reverse transcribed using random hexamers. TCRdb recomputed calls from the immunoSEQ multiplex PCR reads with MiXCR, one row per CDR3 protein. The top ten hold around 0.12% of the sample, which has a few hundred thousand distinct CDR3 sequences, 75% to 90% seen once. Sequencing was done on a sample of CD8+ T cells from PBMCs. The receptor source for this set is a human donor with multiple sclerosis.

J is TRBJ1-3 and V is TRBV9; D might be TRBD1 (6 bases). Per the germline V gene, CDR1 is SGDLS and CDR2 is YYNGEE. Trimming took 3 bases from V and 3 from J, leaving 13 bases between them. The CDR3 is made up of 15 amino acids. The CDR3: CASSGTGLGGNTIYF. The CDR3 nucleotides are TGTGCCAGCAGCGGTACAGGGCTAGGTGGAAACACCATATATTTT.

The chain combines TRBV6-1 with TRBJ2-3; D is undetermined. From germline, CDR1 is MNHNS and CDR2 SASEGT. V was clipped by 4 bases and J by 0 bases, with 8 bases between them. This CDR3 has 14 amino acids. The CDR3, as DNA: TGTGCCAGCAGTGTTTTTGCAAGCACAGATACGCAGTATTTT. Protein product: CASSVFASTDTQYF.

The rearrangement joins TRBV7-2 to TRBJ1-1; no clear D. The CDR3 runs 12 residues. Trimming stripped 5 bases from V and 4 bases from J, with 8 bases between. CDR1 SGHTA and CDR2 FQGNSA come from the germline V gene. The CDR3 region is CASSHRSTEAFF. DNA for the CDR3: TGTGCCAGCAGCCACAGATCCACTGAAGCTTTCTTT.

This clonotype was seen only a few times. The chain employs TRBV12-3 or TRBV12-4 and TRBJ2-1; 13 bases are a match to TRBD2. The CDR3 is 14 residues long. V shed 5 bases, J shed 9 bases, and the junction held 4 bases outside the gene matches. CDR3 sequence (DNA): TGTGCCAGCAGTCGGACTAGCGGGGGAGGTGAGCAGTTCTTC. Translated, it gives CASSRTSGGGEQFF.

The chain uses TRBV4-1 and TRBJ2-4, with unresolved D. The CDR3 runs 17 residues. V was clipped by 0 bases and J by 10 bases, with 22 bases between them. The germline gives CDR1 MGHRA, CDR2 YSYEKL. CDR3 amino acids: CASSQDPPEAAKRIQYF. The CDR3 DNA reads as TGCGCCAGCAGCCAAGATCCCCCAGAGGCGGCAAAAAGGATTCAGTACTTC.